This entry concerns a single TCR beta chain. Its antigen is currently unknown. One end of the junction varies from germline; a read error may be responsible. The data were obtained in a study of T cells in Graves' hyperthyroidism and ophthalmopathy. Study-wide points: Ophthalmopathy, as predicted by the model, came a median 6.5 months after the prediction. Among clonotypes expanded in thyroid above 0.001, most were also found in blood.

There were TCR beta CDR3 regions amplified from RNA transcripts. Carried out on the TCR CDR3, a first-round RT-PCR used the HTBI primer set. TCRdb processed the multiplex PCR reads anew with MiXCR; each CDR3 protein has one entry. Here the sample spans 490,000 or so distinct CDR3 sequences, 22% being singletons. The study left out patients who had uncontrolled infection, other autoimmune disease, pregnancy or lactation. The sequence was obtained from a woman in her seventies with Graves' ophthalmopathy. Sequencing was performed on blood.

In nucleotides, the CDR3 is TGCGCCGGCAGCTTGATGTGGGACTTGGAAGTTAACACTGAAGCTTTCTTT. This codes for CAGSLMWDLEVNTEAFF. The chain couples TRBV5-1 to TRBJ1-1; a possible D gene is TRBD1 (5 bases). Germline-derived CDR1 and CDR2 are SGHRS and YFSETQ. The CDR3 totals 17 residues. The full variable domain, rest sourced from reference TRBV5-1 and TRBJ1-1, is KAGVTQTPRYLIKTRGQQVTLSCSPISGHRSVSWYQQTPGQGLQFLFEYFSETQRNKGNFPGRFSGRQFSNSRSEMNVSTLELGDSALYLCAGSLMWDLEVNTEAFFGQGTRLTVV.